The sample holds a few counts of the clone carrying this T cell receptor (beta chain). Its antigen is unknown. Newly diagnosed hyperthyroidism, duration under 2 months, in patients aged 18 to 65. Amplification of TCR beta CDR3 regions was performed using RNA transcripts as template. Carried out on the TCR CDR3, a first-round RT-PCR used the HTBI primer set. In TCRdb, the multiplex PCR reads were re-called with MiXCR into one record per CDR3 protein. The table lists a few hundred thousand distinct CDR3 sequences, around 15% of them singletons. These data come from a study of T cells in Graves' hyperthyroidism and ophthalmopathy. Study-wide results and caveats: In the blood, most expanded thyroid clonotypes above 0.001 appeared as well. The authors' 13 V-J model separated ophthalmopathy from stable hyperthyroidism. Ophthalmopathy prediction by the model preceded onset by a median approximately six months.

This CDR3 spans 10 amino acids. CDR1 and CDR2 (germline): DFQATT, SNEGSKA (reference sequence). V shed 5 bases and J shed 7 bases, with 8 bases lying between them. The V call is TRBV20-1, the J call TRBJ1-2, with D possibly TRBD1 on 5 matching bases. The sequence was obtained from a woman aged 40 to 50 with Graves' hyperthyroidism. Input material: blood. The DNA for the CDR3 is TGCAGTGCTCACGGGGCTGGCTACACCTTC. Translation: CSAHGAGYTF.